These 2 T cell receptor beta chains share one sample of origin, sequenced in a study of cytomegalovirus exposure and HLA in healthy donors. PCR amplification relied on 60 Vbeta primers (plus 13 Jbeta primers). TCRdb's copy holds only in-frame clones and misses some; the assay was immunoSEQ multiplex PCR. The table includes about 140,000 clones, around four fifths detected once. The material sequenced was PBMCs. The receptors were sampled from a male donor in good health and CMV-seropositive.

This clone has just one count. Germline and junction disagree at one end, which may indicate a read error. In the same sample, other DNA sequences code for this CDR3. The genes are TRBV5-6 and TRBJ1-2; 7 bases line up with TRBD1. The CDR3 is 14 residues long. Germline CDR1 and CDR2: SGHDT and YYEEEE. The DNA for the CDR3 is TGCGCCAGCAGCATGACAGGGAACGGCTATGGCTACACCTTC. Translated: CASSMTGNGYGYTF. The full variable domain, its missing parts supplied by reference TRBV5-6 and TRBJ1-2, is DAGVTQSPTHLIKTRGQQVTLRCSPKSGHDTVSWYQQALGQGPQFIFQYYEEEERQRGNFPDRFSGHQFPNYSSELNVNALLLGDSALYLCASSMTGNGYGYTFGSGTRLTVV.

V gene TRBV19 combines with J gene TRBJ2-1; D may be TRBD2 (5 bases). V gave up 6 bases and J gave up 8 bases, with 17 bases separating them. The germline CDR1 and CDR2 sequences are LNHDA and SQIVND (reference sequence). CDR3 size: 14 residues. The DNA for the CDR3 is TGTGCCAGTAGCAGCTCGGGGTCCGCACATGAGCAGTTCTTC. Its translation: CASSSSGSAHEQFF. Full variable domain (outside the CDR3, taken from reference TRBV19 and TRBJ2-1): DGGITQSPKYLFRKEGQNVTLSCEQNLNHDAMYWYRQDPGQGLRLIYYSQIVNDFQKGDIAEGYSVSREKKESFPLTVTSAQKNPTAFYLCASSSSGSAHEQFFGPGTRLTVL.